The next 24 T cell receptor beta chains were all read from a single sample in a study of blood T cells in healthy people across ages. Using a J-beta primer mix together with a sample-barcoded 5' primer, a second PCR was run for about 7 to 12 cycles. TCRdb re-derived calls from the 5' RACE reads in MiXCR, one entry per CDR3 protein. The sample holds 600,000 to 850,000 distinct CDR3 sequences, roughly 25% seen once. This sample also belongs to another study, concerning T cells of mothers and their children.

Sequencing was carried out using blood. The receptors come from a boy aged 5-17 years in good health.

The V call is TRBV28, the J call TRBJ2-7, with no clear D. V shed 6 bases and J shed 1 base, with 10 bases lying between them. Germline-derived CDR1 and CDR2 are MDHEN and SYDVKM. This CDR3 contains 13 residues. The CDR3 loop reads CASRGSASYEQYF. The CDR3 DNA reads as TGTGCCAGCAGAGGCTCTGCTTCCTACGAGCAGTACTTC.

This clonotype has only a few counts. The chain couples TRBV28 to TRBJ2-7; unclear D gene. CDR3 length equals 12 residues. CDR1 and CDR2 from the germline V gene are MDHEN and SYDVKM. V lost 4 bases to trimming and J lost 0 bases, with 4 bases between them. The CDR3 nucleotides read TGTGCCAGCAGTTCGCACTCCTACGAGCAGTACTTC. It codes for CASSSHSYEQYF.

This clonotype was recorded at least ten times. The CDR3 protein is CASSQGHEQYF. For the CDR3, the DNA is TGTGCCAGCAGCCAGGGGCACGAGCAGTACTTC. The chain joins TRBV6-2 or TRBV6-3 to TRBJ2-7; D is perhaps TRBD1 (6 bases). This CDR3 comprises 11 residues. Germline lookup yields CDR1 MNHEY and CDR2 SVGEGT. Trimming cost V 6 bases and J 5 bases, with 8 bases left between them.

The sample holds a few counts of this clonotype. The J gene is TRBJ1-5, the V gene TRBV27; D remains unclear. The CDR3 totals 14 residues. Trimming left V 3 bases short and J 2 bases short, with 8 bases between. The germline V gene has CDR1 MNHEY and CDR2 SMNVEV (reference sequence). Written as DNA, the CDR3 is TGTGCCAGCAGTTTCTCATATGGCAATCAGCCCCAGCATTTT. Its translation is CASSFSYGNQPQHF.

This sequence joins TRBV19 and TRBJ1-2; D perhaps matches TRBD1 (6 bases). Germline V gives CDR1 LNHDA, CDR2 SQIVND (reference sequence). The CDR3 is made up of 14 amino acids. V was clipped by 4 bases and J by 7 bases, with 16 bases between them. The CDR3 DNA reads as TGTGCCAGTAGTACCCCGGCAGGGGAAGTTGGCTACACCTTC. Its translation is CASSTPAGEVGYTF.

The sample holds a few counts of this clonotype. The V gene is TRBV7-3, the J gene TRBJ2-5; D might be TRBD2 (7 bases). The CDR3 totals 14 residues. CDR1 is SGHTA and CDR2 is FQGTGA in the germline V gene. V lost 0 bases to trimming and J lost 9 bases, with 14 bases between them. CDR3 amino acids: CASSLTSGGGPQYF. The DNA for the CDR3 is TGTGCCAGCAGCTTAACCTCTGGGGGGGGGCCCCAGTACTTC.

This clonotype was seen only a few times. This rearrangement joins TRBV5-1 to TRBJ2-5; 8 bases match TRBD2. This CDR3 region has 15 residues. Germline CDR1 and CDR2: SGHRS and YFSETQ. Unmatched junction bases numbered 12, after V lost 0 bases and J lost 11 bases. CDR3 in amino acids: CASSLEAGEGKEQYF. CDR3 bases: TGCGCCAGCAGCTTGGAAGCGGGAGAGGGTAAGGAGCAGTACTTC. The complete variable domain, with remaining parts taken from reference TRBV5-1 and TRBJ2-5, reads KAGVTQTPRYLIKTRGQQVTLSCSPISGHRSVSWYQQTPGQGLQFLFEYFSETQRNKGNFPGRFSGRQFSNSRSEMNVSTLELGDSALYLCASSLEAGEGKEQYFGPGTRLLVL.

This clonotype was seen a few times. J is TRBJ2-5 and V is TRBV4-3; D is unresolved. The J call may not be correct, given that the DNA end is closer to TRBJ2-7. This CDR3 spans 15 amino acids. Germline lookup yields CDR1 LGHNA and CDR2 YSLEER. DNA of the CDR3: TGCGCCAGCAGCCAGGGTACAGAAGGGTCCTACGAGCAGTACTTC. Its protein product is CASSQGTEGSYEQYF.

The chain employs TRBV5-6 and TRBJ1-2; 10 nucleotides match TRBD1. Germline V gene sequence: CDR1 SGHDT, CDR2 YYEEEE. The V gene end was trimmed by 2 bases and the J gene end by 4 bases; junction bases not matched to a gene: 8. CDR3 length: 16 amino acids. The CDR3 DNA reads as TGTGCCAGCAGCTTTAGTTCGACAGGGGGCAGCTATGGCTACACCTTC. This translates into CASSFSSTGGSYGYTF.

In this sample, this clonotype turned up once. This chain links TRBV13 with TRBJ2-5; 15 bases match TRBD2. J gave up 6 bases and V 3 bases, and 2 bases lay outside the gene matches. Germline V gene sequence: CDR1 PRHDT, CDR2 FYEKMQ (reference sequence). CDR3 length: 15 amino acids. The CDR3 reads CASSFGTSGRQTQYF. The CDR3 region has the DNA TGTGCCAGCAGCTTCGGGACTAGCGGGAGGCAGACCCAGTACTTC.

This sequence joins TRBV6-1 and TRBJ2-2; TRBD2 agrees at 12 bases. The CDR3 sequence is 19 residues long. V trimming: 0 bases; J trimming: 2 bases; junction bases outside the gene matches: 7. Germline V CDR1 and CDR2: MNHNS, SASEGT. The CDR3 region has the DNA TGTGCCAGCAGTGAAGCGCTTCTAGCGGGGGGGCTAAACACCGGGGAGCTGTTTTTT. Its translation is CASSEALLAGGLNTGELFF.

V is TRBV20-1 and J is TRBJ2-2; the D gene is possibly TRBD2 (5 bases). The CDR3 has 12 amino acids. V lost 7 bases, J lost 4 bases, and 10 bases lay in between. Germline assignment: CDR1 DFQATT and CDR2 SNEGSKA (reference sequence). In nucleotides, the CDR3 is TGCAGTGGAGTGAGGGCCACCGGGGAGCTGTTTTTT. Protein product: CSGVRATGELFF.

This rearrangement joins TRBV7-2 to TRBJ2-1, with D tentatively TRBD2 (7 bases). With 3 bases removed from V and 6 bases from J, the gap between germline ends came to 15 bases. This CDR3 has 15 amino acids. Germline CDR1 reads SGHTA; CDR2 reads FQGNSA. The DNA for the CDR3 is TGTGCCAGCAGCTTGGTCGGGGGGCCAACCAATGAGCAGTTCTTC. Translation gives CASSLVGGPTNEQFF.

This chain joins TRBV6-5 and TRBJ1-1, with D possibly matching TRBD1 (5 bases). Trimming pared 4 bases from V and 4 bases from J, leaving 13 bases between. This CDR3 spans 14 amino acids. Germline CDR1 reads MNHEY; CDR2 reads SVGAGI. As DNA, the CDR3 is TGTGCCAGCAGTTTCACAGGTACGGGCACTGAAGCTTTCTTT. Its translation: CASSFTGTGTEAFF.

This clonotype was seen only a few times. The chain recombines TRBV18 with TRBJ1-3; a weak D match, TRBD1 (5 bases). Germline values: CDR1 KGHSH, CDR2 LQKENI. The CDR3 loop spans 15 amino acids. V lost 2 bases and J 3 bases, leaving 11 bases between the germline ends. CDR3 sequence reads: CASSPSRAFGNTIYF. The CDR3, as DNA: TGTGCCAGCTCACCAAGCAGGGCTTTTGGAAACACCATATATTTT.

The chain carries TRBV12-5 and TRBJ1-2, with 10 positions matching TRBD1. Germline-derived CDR1 and CDR2 are LGHNT and FRNRAP. The junction had 6 bases not matched to a gene; V was cut back by 6 bases and J by 8 bases. The CDR3 contains 13 residues. CDR3 in DNA: TGTGCTAGTGGCTGGGACAGGGGAGGAGGCTACACCTTC. Translation: CASGWDRGGGYTF.

The chain joins TRBV11-2 to TRBJ2-5; 7 nucleotides line up with TRBD1. Looked up from germline, CDR1 is SGHAT and CDR2 is FQNNGV. Germline trimming cut 0 bases from V and 13 bases from J; bases unmatched to any gene: 8. The CDR3 is 13 residues long. The CDR3 DNA reads as TGTGCCAGCAGCTTAGATACTGGGACAGAGTTGTACTTC. This translates into CASSLDTGTELYF. The full variable domain, rest sourced from reference TRBV11-2 and TRBJ2-5, is EAGVAQSPRYKIIEKRQSVAFWCNPISGHATLYWYQQILGQGPKLLIQFQNNGVVDDSQLPKDRFSAERLKGVDSTLKIQPAKLEDSAVYLCASSLDTGTELYFGPGTRLLVL.

This clonotype was detected only a few times. The CDR3: CSALTSPDTQYF. The DNA for the CDR3 is TGCAGCGCCTTAACTAGCCCAGATACGCAGTATTTT. V is TRBV29-1 and J is TRBJ2-3; possible D gene TRBD2, 6 bases. Germline CDR1 is SQVTM and CDR2 is ANQGSEA. This CDR3 contains 12 residues. Trimming cost V 7 bases and J 4 bases, with 12 bases left between them.

The rearrangement joins TRBV7-9 to TRBJ2-5; D is ambiguous. There are 14 residues in the CDR3. Germline lookup yields CDR1 SEHNR and CDR2 FQNEAQ (reference sequence). V dropped 5 bases and J dropped 4 bases, with 14 bases sitting between them. CDR3 region: CASSPLRVGETQYF. The CDR3 DNA is TGTGCCAGCAGCCCCTTACGTGTGGGAGAGACCCAGTACTTC.

J is TRBJ2-7 and V is TRBV12-3 or TRBV12-4; D tentatively reads TRBD1 or TRBD2 (6 bases each). The CDR3 is 11 amino acids. The V gene lost 5 bases and the J gene lost 11 bases, with 13 bases spanning the gap. As DNA, the CDR3 is TGTGCCAGCAGTCCAAACAGGGAGGAGTACTTC. Protein product: CASSPNREEYF.

The chain links TRBV12-3 or TRBV12-4 to TRBJ1-2; D remains unclear. The CDR3 length is 13 residues. V gave up 7 bases and J gave up 5 bases, with 14 bases separating them. CDR3 DNA: TGTGCCAGCACTCAGTCGGTAGGGTATGGCTACACCTTC. Protein sequence: CASTQSVGYGYTF.

This clonotype turned up a few times. The chain joins TRBV2 to TRBJ2-5, with a tentative D call TRBD2 (5 bases). V lost 0 bases, J lost 11 bases, and 19 bases lay in between. CDR1 and CDR2 from the germline V gene are SNHLY and FYNNEI. The CDR3 sequence is 15 residues long. The CDR3 spells CASSEAPPRTREQYF. The DNA of the CDR3 is TGTGCCAGCAGTGAAGCGCCCCCCAGGACGAGGGAGCAGTACTTC.

CDR3 nucleotides: TGTGCCAGCAGCTCGCAGGGACTAGCGGGAAGCACAGATACGCAGTATTTT. This sequence encodes CASSSQGLAGSTDTQYF. The chain links TRBV11-2 to TRBJ2-3; TRBD2 matches at 13 bases. This CDR3 is built from 17 residues. In germline, CDR1 is SGHAT, CDR2 FQNNGV. Trimming took 4 bases from V and 0 from J; bases not matched to a gene: 4. Filled out from reference TRBV11-2 and TRBJ2-3, the complete variable domain reads EAGVAQSPRYKIIEKRQSVAFWCNPISGHATLYWYQQILGQGPKLLIQFQNNGVVDDSQLPKDRFSAERLKGVDSTLKIQPAKLEDSAVYLCASSSQGLAGSTDTQYFGPGTRLTVL.

Concerning this clonotype: The junction and the germline gene differ at one end; a read error may be behind it. J is TRBJ2-2 and V is TRBV4-1, with TRBD2 matching over 9 bases. This CDR3 is built from 14 residues. Germline V CDR1 and CDR2: MGHRA, YSYEKL. The CDR3 DNA reads as TGCGCCAGCAGCCCTGGACTAGCGTACGGGGAGCCGTTTTTT. This codes for CASSPGLAYGEPFF.